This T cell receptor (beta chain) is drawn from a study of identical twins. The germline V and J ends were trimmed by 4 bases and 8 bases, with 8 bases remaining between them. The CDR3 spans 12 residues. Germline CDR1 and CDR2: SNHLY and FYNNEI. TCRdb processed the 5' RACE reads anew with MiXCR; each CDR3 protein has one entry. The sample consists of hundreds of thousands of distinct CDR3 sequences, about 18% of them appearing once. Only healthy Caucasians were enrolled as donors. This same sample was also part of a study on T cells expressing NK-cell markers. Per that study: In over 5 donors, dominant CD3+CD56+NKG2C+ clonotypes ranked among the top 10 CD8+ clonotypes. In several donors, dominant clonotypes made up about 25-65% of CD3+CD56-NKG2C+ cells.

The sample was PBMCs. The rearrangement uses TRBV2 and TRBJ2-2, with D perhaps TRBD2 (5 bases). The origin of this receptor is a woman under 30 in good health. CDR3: CASSGRRGELFF. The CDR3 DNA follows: TGTGCCAGCAGTGGGAGGAGAGGGGAGCTGTTTTTT.